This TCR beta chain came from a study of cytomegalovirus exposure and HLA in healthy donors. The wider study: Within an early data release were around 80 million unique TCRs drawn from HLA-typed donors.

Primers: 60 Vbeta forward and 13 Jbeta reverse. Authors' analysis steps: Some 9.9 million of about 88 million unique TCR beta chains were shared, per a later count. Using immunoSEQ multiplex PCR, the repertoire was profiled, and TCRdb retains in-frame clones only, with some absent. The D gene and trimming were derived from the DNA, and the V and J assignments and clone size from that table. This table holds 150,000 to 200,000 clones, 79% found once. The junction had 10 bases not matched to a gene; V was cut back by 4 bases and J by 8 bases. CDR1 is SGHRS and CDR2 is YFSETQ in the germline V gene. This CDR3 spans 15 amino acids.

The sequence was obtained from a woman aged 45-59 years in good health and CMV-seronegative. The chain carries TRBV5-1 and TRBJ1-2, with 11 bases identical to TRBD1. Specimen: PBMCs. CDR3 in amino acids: CASSPEGTGGRGYTF. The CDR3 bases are TGCGCCAGCAGCCCCGAGGGGACAGGGGGAAGGGGCTACACCTTC.